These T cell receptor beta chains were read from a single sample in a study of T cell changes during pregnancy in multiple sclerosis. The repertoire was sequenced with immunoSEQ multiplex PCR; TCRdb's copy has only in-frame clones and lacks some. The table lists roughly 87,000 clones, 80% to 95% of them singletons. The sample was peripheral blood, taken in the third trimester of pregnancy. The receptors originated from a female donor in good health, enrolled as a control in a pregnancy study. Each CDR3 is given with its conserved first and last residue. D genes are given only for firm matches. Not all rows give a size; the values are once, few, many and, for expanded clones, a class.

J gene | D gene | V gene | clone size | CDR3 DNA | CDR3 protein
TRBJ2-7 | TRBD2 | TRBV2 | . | TGTGCCAGCAGGGACATAACTAGCGGGAAATTCTACGAGCAGTACTTC | CASRDITSGKFYEQYF
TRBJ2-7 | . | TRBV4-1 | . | TGCGCCAGCAGCCAAGATGAAGGGGCCAGGGCCTACGAGCAGTACTTC | CASSQDEGARAYEQYF
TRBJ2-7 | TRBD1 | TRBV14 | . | TGTGCCAGCATGCGGACAGGGAGTTTCTCCGAGCAGTACTTC | CASMRTGSFSEQYF
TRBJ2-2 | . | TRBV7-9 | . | TGTGCCAGCAGCTTAGATAGCCCGTACACCGGGGAGCTGTTTTTT | CASSLDSPYTGELFF
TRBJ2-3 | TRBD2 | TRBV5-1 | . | TGCGCCAGCAGCTCTACCCTTGGACGGATTGGGACTAGCGGGAGGGTCACAGATACGCAGTATTTT | CASSSTLGRIGTSGRVTDTQYF
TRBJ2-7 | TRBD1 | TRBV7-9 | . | TGTGCCAGCAGCCCGTTCAGGGGGCATGGCGAGCAGTACTTC | CASSPFRGHGEQYF
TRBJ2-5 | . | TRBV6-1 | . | TGTGCCAGCATAGAGAGAGGACTGGGATTGGAGACCCAGTACTTC | CASIERGLGLETQYF
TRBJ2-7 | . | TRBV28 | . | TGTGCCAGCAGTTTAGGTCCCAGCGGACCCTACGAGCAGTACTTC | CASSLGPSGPYEQYF
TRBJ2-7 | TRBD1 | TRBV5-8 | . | TGTGCCAGCAGCTTCCGACAGGGAACCCACGAGCAGTACTTC | CASSFRQGTHEQYF
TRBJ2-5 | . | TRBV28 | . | TGTGCCAGCAGTCTCCGCTCCCGGGCGGGAAACAAAGAGACCCAGTACTTC | CASSLRSRAGNKETQYF
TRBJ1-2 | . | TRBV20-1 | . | TGCAGTGTAAAAGCTGTATATGGCTACACCTTC | CSVKAVYGYTF
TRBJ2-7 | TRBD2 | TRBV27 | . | TGTGCCAGCAGTTTATCCGCGGGAGCGGTCTACGAGCAGTACTTC | CASSLSAGAVYEQYF
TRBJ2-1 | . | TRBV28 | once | TGTGCCAGCAAAGAGGTTAAAAGCTACAATGAGCAGTTCTTC | CASKEVKSYNEQFF
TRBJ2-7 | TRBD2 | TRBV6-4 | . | TGTGCCAGGACTCCACTAGCGGGAGATAACGAGCAGTACTTC | CARTPLAGDNEQYF
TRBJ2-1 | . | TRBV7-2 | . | TGTGCCAGCAGCTTAGCCGGATTAATGGGGAGCTCCTACAATGAGCAGTTCTTC | CASSLAGLMGSSYNEQFF
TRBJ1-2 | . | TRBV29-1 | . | TGCAGGGCAGGGGCCGGAGACTATGGCTACACCTTC | CRAGAGDYGYTF
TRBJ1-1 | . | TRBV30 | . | TGTGCCTGGAGTGTGATGGGGGGCACTGAAGCTTTCTTT | CAWSVMGGTEAFF